This section outlines one TCR beta chain sequence together with its context. Its target is unknown. This specimen belongs to a study of Ad26.COV2.S vaccination and SARS-CoV-2 variants. Study as a whole: Enrolled in COV1001, the donor was in the Ad26.COV2.S trial arm, which received the vaccine. Study conclusions and caveats: Individuals receiving vaccine had higher spike-specific TCR breadth than placebo recipients did.

As to treatment: around 19 received Ad26.COV2.S at low or high dose, single or two shots; 5 received placebo; per-sample allocation not given. Sampling took place 63 days after the first vaccine or placebo injection. The study used a vaccine consisting of an Ad26 vector that expressed Wuhan-strain SARS-CoV-2 spike. The data were produced by immunoSEQ multiplex PCR, yet TCRdb's version contains in-frame clones alone and is incomplete. The data show about half a million clones, 89% seen once. Here the sequenced sample was peripheral blood, taken in a trial of Ad26.COV2.S vaccine versus placebo. The clonotype comes from a person between 18 and 60 years old who received the Ad26.COV2.S COVID-19 vaccine or a placebo.

CDR3 loop: CASSVLRTSNTEAFF. The CDR3 nucleotides are TGTGCCAGCAGCGTTCTGAGGACTTCAAACACTGAAGCTTTCTTT. The rearrangement joins TRBV7-9 to TRBJ1-1; D is ambiguous. Per the germline V gene, CDR1 is SEHNR and CDR2 is FQNEAQ (reference sequence). The CDR3 consists of 15 residues. The V and J ends lost 5 bases and 2 bases respectively, with 15 bases between them.